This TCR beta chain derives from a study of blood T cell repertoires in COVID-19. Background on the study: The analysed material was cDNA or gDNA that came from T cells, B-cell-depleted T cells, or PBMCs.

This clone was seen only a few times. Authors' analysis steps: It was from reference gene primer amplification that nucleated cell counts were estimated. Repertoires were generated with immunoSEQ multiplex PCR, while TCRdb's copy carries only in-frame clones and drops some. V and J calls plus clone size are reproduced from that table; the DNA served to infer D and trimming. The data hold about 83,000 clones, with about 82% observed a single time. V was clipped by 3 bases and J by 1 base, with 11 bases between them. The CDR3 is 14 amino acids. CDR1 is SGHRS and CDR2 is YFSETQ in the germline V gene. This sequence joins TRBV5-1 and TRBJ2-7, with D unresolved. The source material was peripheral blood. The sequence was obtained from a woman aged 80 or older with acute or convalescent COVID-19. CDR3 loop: CASSSDSLSYEQYF. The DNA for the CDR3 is TGCGCCAGCAGCTCAGACTCACTATCCTACGAGCAGTACTTC.